This T cell receptor (beta chain) originates from a study of blood T cell repertoires in COVID-19 (dated by TCRdb to 2018 to 2021). Notes on the research overall: Samples covering the acute and convalescent phases of COVID-19 were provided by collaborators in the United States, Italy and Spain. The samples were drawn from two sources: the first 160 participants of the ongoing ImmuneRACE study, and 1,254 subjects contributed by 6 global collaborators. Where available, HLA class I and class II types were obtained from metadata supplied by the sample provider rather than from assay-based typing. A de-identified subject ID, COVID-19 status, age in years and sex were almost always included in the sample metadata. The material from the prospective study consisted of cDNA or gDNA derived from T cells, B-cell-depleted T cells, or PBMCs. Deeply sampled blood TCRbeta repertoires from subjects exposed to, actively infected with, or recovered from COVID-19 were included in the dataset. The repertoires were released in a freely available public database meant as a resource for research on the immune response to SARS-CoV-2. Study-wide findings and limitations: The amount of clinical and demographic metadata varied by source and participant and was provided uncurated.

In the case of this clone: There is no known antigen for this receptor. Base-call qualities are not available, and no considerably larger clone is one nucleotide away. The sample carries other DNA sequences with the same CDR3.

In the germline V gene, CDR1 corresponds to KGHSH and CDR2 to LQKENI. Spanning cysteine to phenylalanine, the CDR3 consists of 13 amino acids. Only the CDR3 DNA stays, 39 bases, in frame from base 1. Trimming costs V 3 bases and J 3 bases, and their ends lie 9 bases apart. Collaborating institutions collected whole blood in K2EDTA tubes following their own protocols. Collaborator samples were shipped for TCRbeta analysis as frozen whole blood, isolated PBMCs, or DNA extracted from either sample type. TCRbeta CDR3 regions were amplified from genomic DNA using the immunoSEQ Assay, a bias-controlled multiplex PCR. Turning to the authors' computational methods: Within the assay, amplification of reference gene primers was used to estimate how many nucleated cells each sample contained. To quantify the absolute abundance of each unique TCRbeta CDR3 rearrangement, sequence reads were collapsed and filtered. For each sample, productive Simpson clonality was calculated as the square root of Simpson's diversity index across productive rearrangements. Drawn from immuneACCESS, this table holds only the in-frame rearrangements with V and J called that TCRdb kept. Clones are partly lost; checked studies trace under half to an unresolved V gene and leave the rest unexplained. The DNA was the basis for D and trimming; V, J and clone size are from that table. The table for this sample lists some 260,000 clones; roughly 80% of them were counted only once. Approximately 9.1% of the sample is in the top ten clones.

Sequencing was carried out using peripheral blood. The sequence was obtained from a man older than 75 with acute or convalescent COVID-19. The sequence is built from TRBV18 and TRBJ2-7, and perhaps TRBD1 as D gene, on 6 matching bases. The CDR3 protein is CASSPDRDYEQYF. The DNA is as follows: TGTGCCAGCTCACCGGACAGAGACTACGAGCAGTACTTC.